This TCR beta chain was captured in a study of blood T cell repertoires in COVID-19. Study-level information: Researchers got acute and convalescent COVID-19 samples from the United States, Italy and Spain. T cells, B-cell-depleted T cells, or PBMCs provided the cDNA or gDNA that served as material.

As processed by the authors: It was from reference gene primer amplification that nucleated cell counts were estimated. This table comes from immunoSEQ multiplex PCR, and its TCRdb copy is limited to in-frame clones, with some not included. The V and J calls and clone size come from that table; D and trimming were worked out from the DNA. The data hold 250,000 to 300,000 clones, with less than 85% observed a single time. This clone was detected once. The CDR3 consists of 15 residues. The ends were cut back, 3 bases at V and 2 bases at J, with 10 bases in the middle. The V gene's germline CDR1 is SGHVS and CDR2 FQNEAQ.

Sample: peripheral blood. The TCR sequence derives from a woman between 18 and 29 years old with acute or convalescent COVID-19. The chain links TRBV7-8 to TRBJ2-2; weak D call: TRBD1 (5 bases). DNA of the CDR3: TGTGCCAGCAGCTTTGGACACCTAAACACCGGGGAGCTGTTTTTT. It is translated as CASSFGHLNTGELFF.